This paragraph covers one TCR beta chain sequence. Its antigen remains unidentified. No clone much larger than this one lies a single base away; base qualities are absent. TCRbeta CDR3 regions were amplified from genomic DNA by means of the immunoSEQ Assay, a bias-controlled multiplex PCR. Per the original workflow: Nucleated cell counts per sample were estimated from amplification of reference gene primers within the assay. Sequence reads were collapsed and filtered to measure the absolute abundance of every unique TCRbeta CDR3 rearrangement. Productive Simpson clonality was computed per sample as the square root of Simpson's diversity index over productive rearrangements. TCRdb re-hosts the immuneACCESS table, in-frame sequences only. Its copies lack some clones; in the studies checked, an unresolved V gene accounts for under half of them, and the cause for the rest is not known. D and trimming come from the DNA, and the V and J calls and clone size come from that table. This sample lists 40,000 or so clones; roughly 85% were detected once. 3.5% to 5% of the sample is held by the ten biggest clonotypes.

The CDR1 and CDR2 encoded by the germline V gene are LGHNA and YNFKEQ. The CDR3 measures 19 amino acids from cysteine to phenylalanine. Only the CDR3 DNA stays, 57 bases, in frame from base 1. Trimming takes 0 bases from V and 1 base from J, and the germline ends sit 20 bases apart. Whole blood was collected in K2EDTA tubes by collaborating institutions according to the institutions' own protocols. For TCRbeta analysis, collaborator samples were shipped as frozen whole blood, as isolated PBMCs, or as DNA extracted from either sample type. The sample comes from a study of blood T cell repertoires in COVID-19 (dated by TCRdb to 2020 to 2021). The study in broad terms: Samples from collaborators originated in the United States, Italy and Spain and spanned both the acute and convalescent phases of COVID-19. The prospective study material was composed of cDNA or gDNA derived from T cells, B-cell-depleted T cells, or PBMCs. The dataset comprised deeply sampled blood TCRbeta repertoires from subjects exposed to, actively infected with, or recovered from COVID-19. The repertoires were released in a freely available public database meant as a resource for research on the immune response to SARS-CoV-2. The samples were drawn from the first 160 participants of the ongoing ImmuneRACE study and from over 950 subjects provided by 6 global collaborators. Nearly every sample came with metadata listing a de-identified subject ID, COVID-19 status, age in years and sex. Where available, HLA class I and class II types were obtained from metadata supplied by the sample provider rather than from assay-based typing. Beyond this particular receptor, the publication reports: The amount of clinical and demographic metadata varied by source and participant and was provided uncurated.

The receptor was derived from a man in his sixties with acute or convalescent COVID-19. Sequenced: peripheral blood. Recombination joined TRBV4-2 with TRBJ2-3; TRBD2 is a possible D gene, resting on 6 matching bases. At the DNA level, the sequence is TGTGCCAGCAGCCAAGATGGGCCCCGCGGCGGGGTTGGCACAGATACGCAGTATTTT. This codes for CASSQDGPRGGVGTDTQYF.